This TCR beta chain was recovered during a study of shared clonotypes between healthy human individuals. The CDR3 contains 11 residues. Germline CDR1 reads SGHAT; CDR2 reads FQNNGV. Deletions cut 5 bases from V and 6 bases from J, with 6 bases between. Terminally differentiated effector memory CD45RA+ cells were left out of the naive CD8 fraction, which was CD45RO-negative and positively selected for CCR7. Using 200 ng DNA, approximately 30,000 T cell genomes, the sorted-subset replicate PCRs were run. Produced via immunoSEQ multiplex PCR; TCRdb's table is partial and in-frame only. The data contain about 800,000 clones, 90% to 97% of them singletons. Points on this clone: At the DNA level, this CDR3 is encoded by other sequences in the same sample as well.

The chain links TRBV11-2 to TRBJ2-3; D is unclear. This TCR came from a man aged 25 to 40 in good health. The sequenced sample was naive CD8+ T cells sorted from blood. For the CDR3, the DNA is TGTGCCAGCAGCCTGGGGGATACGCAGTATTTT. Translated, it gives CASSLGDTQYF.